Listed below are T cell receptor beta chains from one sample, sequenced in a study of technical replicates of blood from several donors. Profiled with immunoSEQ multiplex PCR; TCRdb holds only in-frame clones, not every one. The sample has about 67,000 clones, 95% to 97% seen once. The sequencing sample was made of T cells isolated from PBMCs. The receptors here all came from a human donor in good health. CDR3s leave out the opening cysteine and the closing phenylalanine or tryptophan. D genes are given only for firm matches.

d_call j_call v_call cdr3_length cdr3_aa
TRBD1 TRBJ2-7 TRBV7-9 11 ASSSGTGREQY
- TRBJ2-5 TRBV10-2 12 ASSFDRPEETQY
- TRBJ1-1 TRBV6-1 13 ASSPRPIDRPEAF
- TRBJ1-1 TRBV11-2 11 ASSPTWSTEAF
- TRBJ2-5 TRBV6-1 13 ASSEVQGYQETQY
TRBD1 TRBJ2-1 TRBV14 16 ASSHLLGQGEIYNEQF
- TRBJ1-4 TRBV9 14 ASSVAGHHGGEKLF
TRBD1 TRBJ1-1 TRBV19 12 ASSISGTEQKAF
- TRBJ1-1 TRBV6-5 11 ASSLSRNTEAF
- TRBJ2-3 TRBV6-4 12 ASSERLETDTQY
- TRBJ2-7 TRBV6-5 11 ASSYNRAYEQY
- TRBJ2-2 TRBV6-5 12 ASGLTQVTGELF
- TRBJ1-4 TRBV15 14 ATSRKHRDSDEKLF
- TRBJ2-7 TRBV4-2 11 ASSLEGNYEQY
TRBD1 TRBJ2-7 TRBV5-4 11 ASSADRGHEQY
- TRBJ2-1 TRBV9 14 ASSVDDYRGYNEQF
TRBD2 TRBJ2-3 TRBV11-3 13 ASSLLAGNTDTQY
- TRBJ2-4 TRBV6-6 9 ASSYGGSFD
TRBD2 TRBJ2-7 TRBV27 12 ATSYYSGSYEQY
- TRBJ2-2 TRBV7-2 10 ASSFGTGELF
TRBD1 TRBJ2-7 TRBV6-1 13 ASSEVGQGAKEQY
- TRBJ1-2 TRBV18 12 ASSPPSSNYGYT
TRBD1 TRBJ2-7 TRBV27 13 ASSPGGVPFYEQY
- TRBJ1-2 TRBV28 10 ASMQGLYGYT
- TRBJ2-7 TRBV11-2 11 ASSFPSGYEQY
- TRBJ1-5 TRBV28 13 ASSMNRVSNQPQH
- TRBJ1-2 TRBV11-1 12 ASSLRTANYGYT
TRBD2 TRBJ2-2 TRBV27 14 ASSSLLREITGELF
- TRBJ2-4 TRBV6-5 13 ASSYVGDTKNIQY
- TRBJ1-1 TRBV29-1 10 SVLLSGTEAF
- TRBJ2-7 TRBV6-1 12 ASSGRGSSYEQY
TRBD1 TRBJ2-7 TRBV7-9 11 ASSSGGPYEQY
- TRBJ1-3 TRBV19 11 ASSVDSRNTIY
TRBD2 TRBJ2-1 TRBV5-1 12 ASSGNSGNSEQF
- TRBJ1-1 TRBV29-1 9 SVGRDTEAF
TRBD1 TRBJ1-5 TRBV19 14 ASSRQGAGGNQPQH
- TRBJ1-1 TRBV27 10 ASRLGNTEAF
- TRBJ1-1 TRBV10-1 12 ASSGGAWDTEAF
TRBD2 TRBJ2-1 TRBV4-3 14 ASSQSWGGGYNEQF
- TRBJ1-2 TRBV2 14 ASSGRIAGRFYGYT
- TRBJ1-1 TRBV4-2 11 ASSLWPGTEAF
- TRBJ1-4 TRBV27 11 ASSLFFPEKLF
- TRBJ1-1 TRBV9 13 ASSVGQGKTTEAF
TRBD2 TRBJ2-3 TRBV19 16 ASSSATGTSGGRDTQY
TRBD1 TRBJ1-1 TRBV27 13 ASSTPQGVGTEAF
- TRBJ2-7 TRBV29-1 9 SGGQNYEQY
TRBD1 TRBJ1-1 TRBV5-6 13 ASSQDRVPSTEAF
TRBD2 TRBJ2-5 TRBV6-1 15 ASSETQGLAGRETQY
- TRBJ1-1 TRBV25-1 11 ASSVDSTRKAF
TRBD1 TRBJ1-2 TRBV19 12 ASSNRDSNYGYT
- TRBJ2-7 TRBV30 9 AWSLNYEQY
- TRBJ2-7 TRBV30 9 AWRGGWEQY
- TRBJ1-3 TRBV5-1 13 ASSSETVSGNTIY
- TRBJ2-7 TRBV14 14 ASSHLLSGIEDEQY
TRBD2 TRBJ2-3 TRBV6-1 13 ASSPLAASTDTQY
TRBD1 TRBJ2-1 TRBV11-2 12 ASSSPGQGNEQF
- TRBJ2-7 TRBV5-1 11 ASSLSPEYEQY